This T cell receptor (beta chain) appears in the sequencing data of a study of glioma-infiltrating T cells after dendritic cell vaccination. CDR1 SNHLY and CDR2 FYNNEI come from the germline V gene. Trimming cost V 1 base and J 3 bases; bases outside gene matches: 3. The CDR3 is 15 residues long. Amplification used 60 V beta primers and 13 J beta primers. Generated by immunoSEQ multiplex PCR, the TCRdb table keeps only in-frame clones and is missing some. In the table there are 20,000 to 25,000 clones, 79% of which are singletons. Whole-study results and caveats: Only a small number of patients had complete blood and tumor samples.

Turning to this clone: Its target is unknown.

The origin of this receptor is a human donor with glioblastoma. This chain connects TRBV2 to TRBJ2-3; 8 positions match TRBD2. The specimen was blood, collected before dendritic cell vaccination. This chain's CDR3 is CASSEDGRATDTQYF. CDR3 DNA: TGTGCCAGCAGTGAAGACGGGAGGGCGACAGATACGCAGTATTTT.